This is a list of T cell receptor beta chains from one sample in a study of CD8 T cells in Susac syndrome. TCRdb re-called the immunoSEQ multiplex PCR reads with MiXCR, one entry per CDR3 protein. The repertoire holds tens of thousands of distinct CDR3 sequences, with around 92% as singletons. The source material was CD8+ T cells from PBMCs. These receptors came from a human donor in good health. Both conserved end residues are part of each CDR3. Fields, in order: D gene, V gene, clone size, CDR3 protein. A D gene is named only where the DNA matches it firmly. The size field is filled for only some rows; it gives once, few, many or a size class.

NA	TRBV6-1	NA	CASTPRGVRSSYNEQFF
NA	TRBV13	NA	CASSLTGTLQETQYF
NA	TRBV4-3	NA	CASSQAPDYSTGELFF
NA	TRBV7-6	NA	CASSLSGFSYNEQFF
NA	TRBV15	NA	CATSRDSGSSYNEQFF
TRBD2	TRBV28	NA	CASSKLASRWETQYF
NA	TRBV3-1	NA	CASSQTDYQETQYF
TRBD2	TRBV7-9	NA	CASSPGLEQFF
NA	TRBV19	NA	CATTGNSYEQYF
TRBD2	TRBV20-1	NA	CSARDSRTSGSRYNEQFF
NA	TRBV5-1	NA	CASSRTNDNEQFF
TRBD1	TRBV7-8	NA	CASSLARTGNTEVFF
NA	TRBV5-1	NA	CASSLEWQGETQYF
NA	TRBV4-1	NA	CASSQDQSGEPTLNYGYTF
TRBD2	TRBV19	NA	CASSIDGTTYNEQFF
NA	TRBV27	NA	CASSFAINTGELFF
TRBD2	TRBV7-9	once	CASSPGTINEQFF
NA	TRBV19	NA	CASSIPTGLPDTQYF
NA	TRBV7-8	NA	CASSLLRDGEQYF
TRBD2	TRBV20-1	NA	CSARTNLLAGEPYEQYF
TRBD2	TRBV4-1	NA	CASSQIGRERTDTQYF
NA	TRBV19	NA	CASRGPARGGYTF
NA	TRBV5-1	few	CASSLTGTEAFF
TRBD2	TRBV2	NA	CASSGTSGLQETQYF
NA	TRBV28	once	CASTPRRGNQPQHF
TRBD1	TRBV7-9	NA	CASRDRGPDTEAFF
TRBD2	TRBV10-1	NA	CASSEELGLAGYNEQFF